Each of the 14 T cell receptor beta chains below was sequenced from the same sample in a study of blood T cell repertoires in COVID-19. Only in-frame clones appear in the TCRdb table, and some are missing; sequencing was by immunoSEQ multiplex PCR. Here the sample spans more than 150,000 clones, 86% being singletons. The sample consisted of peripheral blood. These receptors all stem from a man between 60 and 75 years old with acute or convalescent COVID-19.

The count of this clone is one. The rearrangement links TRBV4-1 to TRBJ2-3, with 7 bases that match TRBD2. The CDR3 sequence is 14 residues long. V lost 4 bases, J lost 2 bases, and 3 bases stayed unmatched. From germline, CDR1 is MGHRA and CDR2 YSYEKL. DNA for the CDR3: TGCGCCAGCAGCCTGACTAGCCCCACAGATACGCAGTATTTT. It translates to CASSLTSPTDTQYF.

The gene calls are TRBV6-5 and TRBJ2-2; D call uncertain. There are 13 residues in the CDR3. Germline CDR1 and CDR2: MNHEY and SVGAGI. Trimming took off 9 bases at V and 4 bases at J, with 12 bases between the two ends. The CDR3 bases are TGTGCCAGTCAACCTATACCCACCGGGGAGCTGTTTTTT. Translation: CASQPIPTGELFF.

The V gene is TRBV2, the J gene TRBJ1-2; perhaps TRBD1 as D (6 bases). Deletions cut 0 bases from V and 3 bases from J, with 17 bases between. CDR1 is SNHLY, CDR2 FYNNEI, per germline. The CDR3 length is 17 residues. The CDR3 DNA reads as TGTGCCAGCAGTGAAGCGTTGGGGGCAGGGCTCGACTATGGCTACACCTTC. This gives the protein CASSEALGAGLDYGYTF.

V gene TRBV9 combines with J gene TRBJ2-7; TRBD2 matches 13 bases. V lost 4 bases to trimming and J lost 3 bases; unmatched junction nucleotides: 7. The CDR3 is 16 amino acids. Germline V gene lookup returns CDR1 SGDLS and CDR2 YYNGEE. The CDR3 coding sequence is TGTGCCAGCAGCCTTTCCGGGACTAGCGGGATCTACGAGCAGTACTTC. Protein: CASSLSGTSGIYEQYF.

This sequence joins TRBV25-1 and TRBJ1-4; 7 nucleotides align to TRBD1. Trimming took 3 bases from V and 8 from J; bases not matched to a gene: 6. CDR1 is MGHDK, CDR2 SYGVNS, per germline. The CDR3 length is 14 residues. In DNA, the CDR3 is TGTGCCAGCAGTGACCTTGCAGGGGGGGAAAAACTGTTTTTT. Encoded protein: CASSDLAGGEKLFF.

The chain uses TRBV12-3 or TRBV12-4 and TRBJ2-7; D may be TRBD2 (6 bases). V was shortened by 1 base and J by 6 bases, with 10 bases between the two germline ends. The CDR3 has 13 residues. The CDR3 region has the DNA TGTGCCAGCAGTTTAGGGCGGGATCGCGAGCAGTACTTC. Protein product: CASSLGRDREQYF.

This clone was detected once. This chain links TRBV7-3 with TRBJ2-3; TRBD2 matches at 13 bases. With V trimmed by 5 bases and J by 3 bases, 8 bases remained unmatched. Germline loops: CDR1 SGHTA, CDR2 FQGTGA. CDR3 length: 17 residues. The CDR3 nucleotides are TGTGCCAGCAGCCCTCTTGGACTAGCGGGAGTGACAGATACGCAGTATTTT. Amino acid sequence: CASSPLGLAGVTDTQYF.

The V and J genes are TRBV19 and TRBJ2-7; 15 positions match TRBD2. This CDR3 has 17 amino acids. Germline CDR1 reads LNHDA; CDR2 reads SQIVND (reference sequence). The ends lost 5 bases at V and 2 bases at J; junction bases unmatched: 7. CDR3 in DNA: TGTGCCAGTAGTTCCGGACTAGCGGGAGGGCGTACCTACGAGCAGTACTTC. Protein: CASSSGLAGGRTYEQYF.

The CDR3 DNA is TGTGCCAGCAGCGTAGGGCGGACTTGGGACGAGCAGTACTTC. Protein sequence: CASSVGRTWDEQYF. The chain has TRBV9 and TRBJ2-7, with D possibly TRBD2 on 5 matching bases. This CDR3 is 14 amino acids long. Deletions cut 0 bases from V and 5 bases from J, with 12 bases between. From germline, CDR1 is SGDLS and CDR2 YYNGEE.

This chain uses TRBV28 with TRBJ1-4; D might be TRBD1 (5 bases). Between the trimmed V and J ends, which lost 5 bases and 1 base, there was a span of 11 bases. The CDR3 contains 15 residues. Germline values: CDR1 MDHEN, CDR2 SYDVKM. CDR3 coding DNA: TGTGCCAGCAGTCTAGGGGTAGTAACTAATGAAAAACTGTTTTTT. It yields the protein CASSLGVVTNEKLFF.

As to this clone: Other DNA sequences in this sample translate to the same CDR3. CDR3 protein: CASSFLGQGNTEAFF. The CDR3 DNA reads as TGTGCCAGCAGCTTTTTGGGACAGGGGAACACTGAAGCTTTCTTT. The gene calls are TRBV7-9 and TRBJ1-1, with 9 nucleotides matching TRBD1. CDR3 length equals 15 residues. Germline lookup yields CDR1 SEHNR and CDR2 FQNEAQ (reference sequence). V shed 3 bases and J 1 base; nucleotides not matched to a gene: 3.

The V and J genes are TRBV28 and TRBJ1-6; D possibly corresponds to TRBD1 (6 bases). Trimming cost V 1 base and J 7 bases, with 14 bases left between them. The CDR3 consists of 16 residues. Germline values: CDR1 MDHEN, CDR2 SYDVKM. Written as DNA, the CDR3 is TGTGCCAGCAGTTTATTAGGGAGACAGGTCAATTCACCCCTCCACTTT. This translates into CASSLLGRQVNSPLHF.

The chain is built from TRBV7-9 and TRBJ1-1; D not certain. This CDR3 has 16 amino acids. Germline CDR1 SEHNR, CDR2 FQNEAQ (reference sequence). V was trimmed by 2 bases and J by 0 bases, leaving 13 bases between them. CDR3 amino acids: CASSLIGQPMNTEAFF. Written as DNA, the CDR3 is TGTGCCAGCAGCTTAATTGGGCAGCCTATGAACACTGAAGCTTTCTTT.

This rearrangement joins TRBV6-5 to TRBJ1-5; 7 nucleotides align to TRBD1. The CDR3 is 15 amino acids. Losses at the gene ends were 4 bases for V and 3 bases for J; bases not matched to a gene: 6. The germline V gene encodes CDR1 MNHEY and CDR2 SVGAGI. CDR3 amino acids: CASSSRDSYNQPQHF. The CDR3 DNA sequence: TGTGCCAGCAGTTCCCGGGACAGCTACAATCAGCCCCAGCATTTT.